This T cell receptor beta chain was documented in a study of blood T cell repertoires in COVID-19. The V end was cut by 7 bases, the J end by 2 bases, with 9 bases between. The CDR3 totals 12 residues. Per the germline V gene, CDR1 is SGHRS and CDR2 is YFSETQ. The protocol was immunoSEQ multiplex PCR, while the TCRdb copy is restricted to in-frame clones and leaves out a portion. The table records about 80,000 clones, more than 60% of them present only once. The chain employs TRBV5-1 and TRBJ2-5; TRBD2 is a possible D gene (6 bases). The clonotype comes from a human donor in a cohort sampled during active COVID-19. The sample comprised peripheral blood. Here the CDR3 reads CASGSGQETQYF. CDR3 DNA: TGCGCCAGCGGTAGCGGACAAGAGACCCAGTACTTC.